The sequence of this T cell receptor (beta chain) was determined in a study of CD8 T cells in ankylosing spondylitis. This clonotype was seen many times. Using its own MiXCR run on the 5' RACE reads, TCRdb lists one record per CDR3 protein. The repertoire has 200,000 to 250,000 distinct CDR3 sequences, roughly 8.2% of them found once; the top ten carry roughly 5%. The germline V and J ends were trimmed by 4 bases and 8 bases, with 14 bases remaining between them. This CDR3 is 12 amino acids long. Per the germline V gene, CDR1 is SQVTM and CDR2 is ANQGSEA. The sequence was obtained from a female donor with ankylosing spondylitis or in good health (not recorded which). The J gene is TRBJ1-2, the V gene TRBV29-1; D call uncertain. Sequenced: blood, either unsorted or a sorted T cell fraction (not recorded which). CDR3 sequence reads: CSVGGLELGYTF. The CDR3 DNA sequence: TGCAGCGTTGGAGGTCTCGAGCTCGGCTACACCTTC.